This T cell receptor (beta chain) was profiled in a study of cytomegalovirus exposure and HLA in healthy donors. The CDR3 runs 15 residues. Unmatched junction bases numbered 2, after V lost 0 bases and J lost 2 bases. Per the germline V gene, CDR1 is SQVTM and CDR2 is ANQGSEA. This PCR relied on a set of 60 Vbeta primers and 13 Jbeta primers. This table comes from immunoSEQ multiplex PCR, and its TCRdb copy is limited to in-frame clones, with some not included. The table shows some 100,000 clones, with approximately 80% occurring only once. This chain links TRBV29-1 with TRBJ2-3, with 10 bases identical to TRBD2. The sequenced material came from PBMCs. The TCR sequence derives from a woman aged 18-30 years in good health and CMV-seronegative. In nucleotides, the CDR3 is TGCAGCGTTGAAGATGGACTAGCGGACACAGATACGCAGTATTTT. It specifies CSVEDGLADTDTQYF.